The 4 T cell receptor beta chains in this list originate from one sample, sequenced in a study of regulatory T cells in long-lasting Graves disease (dated by TCRdb to the early 2020s). Preparation of the library involved multiplex PCR. Sequenced using an Illumina HiSeq 4000. TCR beta libraries were built with iRepertoire HTBI primers and Arm-PCR amplification of CDR3 regions. In-frame beta chains were kept once TCRdb had trimmed the public reads at Q25 with fastp and called clones with MiXCR. Rows with a matching CDR3 protein are joined into one entry that keeps the most common DNA and genes. Across this sample there are 700,000 or so distinct CDR3 sequences, with 25% to 35% seen only once. Of the sample, 40% to 55% is held by the ten largest clones. Sample time point, as interpreted from the label and publication: persistent/refractory GD, antithyroid drugs over 5 years with positive TRAb. For both TCR sequencing and RNA sequencing, RNA was extracted from PBMCs using TRIzol.

Here the sequenced sample was peripheral blood mononuclear cells (PBMCs), taken when the disease was refractory, from a patient treated with antithyroid drugs. The origin of the receptors is a female donor with Graves disease.

To note about this clonotype: A much larger clone sits a single nucleotide away, making a read error possible. This chain connects TRBV6-1 to TRBJ1-2, with 8 positions matching TRBD1. This CDR3 has 14 residues. Germline V gene data show CDR1 as MNHNS and CDR2 as SASEGT. The CDR3 here is CTSSSGGASYGYTF. CDR3 bases: TGTACCAGCAGCTCAGGGGGCGCAAGCTATGGCTACACCTTC.

A few counts support this clonotype. V usage is TRBV15 and J usage is TRBJ2-7; D uncertain. CDR1 LNHNV and CDR2 YYDKDF come from the germline V gene (reference sequence). The CDR3 extends over 12 amino acids. The V and J ends lost 0 bases and 3 bases respectively, with 3 bases between them. DNA for the CDR3: TGTGCCACCAGCAGAGAGGGCTACGAGCAGTACTTC. The encoded protein is CATSREGYEQYF.

This clonotype was seen a handful of times. The V gene is TRBV6-5, the J gene TRBJ1-5, with a tentative D call TRBD1 (6 bases). Germline V gene sequence: CDR1 MNHEY, CDR2 SVGAGI. There are 17 residues in the CDR3. V lost 0 bases and J lost 6, with 18 bases in between. CDR3: CASSYSALGGPGQPQHF. CDR3 coding DNA: TGTGCCAGCAGTTACTCAGCTTTGGGGGGGCCAGGTCAGCCCCAGCATTTT.

This clonotype was detected ten times or more. The chain has TRBV12-3 or TRBV12-4 and TRBJ1-2, with D uncertain. V lost 8 bases to trimming and J lost 2 bases, with 21 bases between them. The CDR3 covers 16 residues. The CDR3 loop reads CASGYRRQTLNYGYTF. CDR3 bases: TGTGCCAGCGGCTATCGACGGCAGACCCTAAACTATGGCTACACCTTC.